Sequencing of this T cell receptor beta chain was carried out in a study of cytomegalovirus exposure and HLA in healthy donors. Study in general: Drawn from HLA-typed donors, approximately 85 million unique TCRs were held in an early data release.

Trimming took 0 bases from V and 3 from J, leaving 16 bases between them. This CDR3 is built from 16 residues. Germline loops: CDR1 SQVTM, CDR2 ANQGSEA. Amplification used 60 Vbeta primers and 13 Jbeta primers. How the authors handled the data: There were about 80 million unique TCR beta chains by a later count, and 10 million to 12 million of them were shared. Sequenced by immunoSEQ multiplex PCR; TCRdb stores in-frame clones only, minus some. V and J calls and clone size are those listed in that table; D and trimming were worked out from the DNA. This sample has 190,000 or so clones; roughly four fifths occur once, and the top ten carry around 1.6%.

Sequenced material: PBMCs. This receptor was identified in a man in his fifties in good health and CMV-seronegative. V is TRBV29-1 and J is TRBJ2-3; D gene uncertain. The CDR3 DNA follows: TGCAGCGTTGAAGACAGATTACTATCCCGTACAGATACGCAGTATTTT. It is translated as CSVEDRLLSRTDTQYF.